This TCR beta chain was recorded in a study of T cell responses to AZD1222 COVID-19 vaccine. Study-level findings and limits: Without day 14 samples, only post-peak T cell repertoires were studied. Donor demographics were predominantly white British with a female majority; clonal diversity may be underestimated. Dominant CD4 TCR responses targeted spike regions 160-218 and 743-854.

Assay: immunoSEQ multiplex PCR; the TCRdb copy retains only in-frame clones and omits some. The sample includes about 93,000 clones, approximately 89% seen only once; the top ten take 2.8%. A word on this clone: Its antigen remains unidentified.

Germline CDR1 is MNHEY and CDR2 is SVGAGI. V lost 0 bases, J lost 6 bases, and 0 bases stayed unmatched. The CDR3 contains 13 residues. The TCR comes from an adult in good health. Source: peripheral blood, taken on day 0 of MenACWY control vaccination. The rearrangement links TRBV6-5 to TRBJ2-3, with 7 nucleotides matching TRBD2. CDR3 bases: TGTGCCAGCAGTTACTCGGGGGGGGATACGCAGTATTTT. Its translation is CASSYSGGDTQYF.